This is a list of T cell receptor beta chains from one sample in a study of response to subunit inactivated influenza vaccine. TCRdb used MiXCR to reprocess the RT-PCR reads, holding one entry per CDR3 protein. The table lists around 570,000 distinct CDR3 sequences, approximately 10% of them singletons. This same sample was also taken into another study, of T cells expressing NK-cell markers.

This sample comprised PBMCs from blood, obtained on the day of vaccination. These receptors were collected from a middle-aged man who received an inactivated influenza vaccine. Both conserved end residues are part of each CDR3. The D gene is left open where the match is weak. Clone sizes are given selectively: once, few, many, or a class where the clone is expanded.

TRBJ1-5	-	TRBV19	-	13	CASSMPLNQPQHF	TGTGCCAGTAGTATGCCCCTCAATCAGCCCCAGCATTTT
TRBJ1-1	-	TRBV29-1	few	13	CSVARESYTEAFF	TGCAGCGTTGCCAGGGAGTCGTACACTGAAGCTTTCTTT
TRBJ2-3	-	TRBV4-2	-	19	CASSLYPTLRVGGTDTQYF	TGTGCCAGCAGCCTCTACCCGACCCTTAGGGTAGGAGGCACAGATACGCAGTATTTT
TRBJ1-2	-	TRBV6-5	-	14	CASSYIGTLGGYTF	TGTGCCAGCAGTTACATCGGGACCTTAGGCGGCTACACCTTC
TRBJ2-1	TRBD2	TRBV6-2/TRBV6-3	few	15	CASSSRTSGGNEQFF	TGTGCCAGCAGTTCCCGGACTAGCGGGGGTAATGAGCAGTTCTTC
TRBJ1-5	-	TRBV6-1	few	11	CASRTGQPQHF	TGTGCCAGTCGAACTGGTCAGCCCCAGCATTTT
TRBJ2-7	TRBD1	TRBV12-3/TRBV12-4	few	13	CASCRQGGYEQYF	TGTGCCAGCTGTCGACAGGGGGGCTACGAGCAGTACTTC
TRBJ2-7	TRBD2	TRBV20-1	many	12	CSASGGAYEQYF	TGCAGTGCTAGCGGGGGGGCTTACGAGCAGTACTTC
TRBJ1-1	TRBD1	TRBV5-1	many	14	CASSLAGQTIEAFF	TGCGCCAGCAGCTTGGCGGGACAGACTATAGAAGCTTTCTTT
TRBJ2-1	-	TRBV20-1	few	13	CSARAVGLAEQFF	TGCAGTGCAAGAGCGGTCGGCTTGGCTGAGCAGTTCTTC
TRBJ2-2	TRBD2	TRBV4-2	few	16	CASSQDGERESGELFF	TGTGCCAGCAGCCAAGATGGGGAGCGGGAGAGCGGGGAGCTGTTTTTT
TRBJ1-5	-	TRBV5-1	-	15	CASSFEGLLNQPQHF	TGCGCCAGCAGCTTCGAAGGTCTCCTCAATCAGCCCCAGCATTTT
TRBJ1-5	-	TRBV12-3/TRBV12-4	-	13	CASSFVGQGPQHF	TGTGCCAGCAGTTTTGTAGGCCAGGGGCCCCAGCATTTT
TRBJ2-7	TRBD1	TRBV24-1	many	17	CATSAPSGTGSDHEQYF	TGTGCCACCAGTGCTCCTTCGGGGACAGGGAGCGACCACGAGCAGTACTTC
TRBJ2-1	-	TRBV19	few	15	CASSPWGPTNNEQFF	TGTGCCAGTAGCCCGTGGGGGCCCACCAACAATGAGCAGTTCTTC
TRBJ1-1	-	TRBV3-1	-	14	CASSPSLVGTEAFF	TGTGCCAGCAGCCCCTCTCTAGTGGGCACTGAAGCTTTCTTT
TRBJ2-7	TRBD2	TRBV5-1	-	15	CASSPGTSGNHEQYF	TGCGCCAGCAGCCCCGGGACTAGCGGAAATCACGAGCAGTACTTC
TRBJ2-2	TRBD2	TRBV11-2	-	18	CASSQPKIAGANTGELFF	TGTGCCAGCAGCCAGCCCAAAATAGCGGGGGCGAACACCGGGGAGCTGTTTTTT
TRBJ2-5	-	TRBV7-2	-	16	CASSPTLGGAQETQYF	TGTGCCAGCAGCCCCACGTTGGGGGGGGCCCAAGAGACCCAGTACTTC
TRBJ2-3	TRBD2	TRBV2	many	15	CASSSTSGQADTQYF	TGTGCCAGCAGTTCGACTAGCGGGCAAGCAGATACGCAGTATTTT
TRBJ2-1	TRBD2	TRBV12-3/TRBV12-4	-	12	CASSPGLAGQFF	TGTGCCAGCAGTCCGGGACTAGCGGGGCAGTTCTTC
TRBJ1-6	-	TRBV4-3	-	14	CASSLVQSRSPLHF	TGCGCCAGCAGCCTAGTACAGAGCCGTTCACCCCTCCACTTT
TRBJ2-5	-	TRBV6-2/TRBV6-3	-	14	CASRPLGIQETQYF	TGTGCCAGCAGACCCCTCGGGATCCAAGAGACCCAGTACTTC
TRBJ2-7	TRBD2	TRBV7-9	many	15	CASSLGGTSSYEQYF	TGTGCCAGCAGCTTAGGTGGGACTAGCTCCTACGAGCAGTACTTC
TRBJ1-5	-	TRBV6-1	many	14	CASSEGHGGSPQHF	TGTGCCAGCAGTGAAGGACACGGTGGGTCGCCCCAGCATTTT
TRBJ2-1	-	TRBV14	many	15	CASSLGRRGGNEQFF	TGTGCCAGCAGCCTAGGACGGAGAGGGGGCAATGAGCAGTTCTTC
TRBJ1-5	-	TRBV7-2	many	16	CASSRDSGLHNQPQHF	TGTGCCAGCAGCCGAGATTCCGGCCTGCACAATCAGCCCCAGCATTTT
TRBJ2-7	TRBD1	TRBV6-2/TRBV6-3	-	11	CASRETGLQYF	TGTGCCAGCAGAGAGACAGGGCTGCAGTACTTC
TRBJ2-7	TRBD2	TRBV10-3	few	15	CAIRGLAGDHYEQYF	TGTGCCATCAGGGGACTAGCGGGGGACCACTACGAGCAGTACTTC
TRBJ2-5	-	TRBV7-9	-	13	CASSPTSFATQYF	TGTGCCAGCAGCCCTACTAGTTTCGCGACCCAGTACTTC
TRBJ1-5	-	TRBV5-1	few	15	CASSLAGQPNQPQHF	TGCGCCAGCAGCTTGGCAGGACAGCCTAATCAGCCCCAGCATTTT
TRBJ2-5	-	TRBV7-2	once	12	CASSPFQGTQYF	TGTGCCAGCAGCCCTTTCCAGGGGACCCAGTACTTC
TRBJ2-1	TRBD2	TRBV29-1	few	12	CSFSGGPNEQFF	TGCAGCTTTAGCGGGGGGCCCAATGAGCAGTTCTTC
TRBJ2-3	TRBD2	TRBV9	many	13	CASGGGPGDTQYF	TGTGCCAGCGGCGGGGGGCCAGGGGATACGCAGTATTTT
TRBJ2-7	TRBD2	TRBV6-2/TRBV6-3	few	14	CASASGLASYEQYF	TGTGCCAGCGCCTCGGGACTAGCTTCCTACGAGCAGTACTTC
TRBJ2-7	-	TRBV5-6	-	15	CASSLAGRDSYEQYF	TGTGCCAGCAGCTTGGCAGGCAGGGACTCCTACGAGCAGTACTTC
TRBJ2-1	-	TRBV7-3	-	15	CASSLNWGAKDEQFF	TGTGCCAGCAGCTTAAACTGGGGGGCTAAGGATGAGCAGTTCTTC
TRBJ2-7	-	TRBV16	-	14	CASSLISLVGEQYF	TGTGCCAGCAGCCTGATTAGCCTCGTCGGAGAGCAGTACTTC
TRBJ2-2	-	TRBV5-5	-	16	CASSFSFRANTGELFF	TGTGCCAGCAGCTTTAGTTTCAGAGCGAACACCGGGGAGCTGTTTTTT
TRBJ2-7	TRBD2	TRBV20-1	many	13	CSASRPGLATPHF	TGCAGTGCCTCCAGACCGGGACTAGCTACTCCACACTTC
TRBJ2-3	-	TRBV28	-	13	CASRGSVADTQYF	TGTGCCAGCAGGGGGTCGGTGGCAGATACGCAGTATTTT
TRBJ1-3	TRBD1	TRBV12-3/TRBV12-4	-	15	CASSWDRVFGNTIYF	TGTGCCAGCAGTTGGGACAGGGTGTTTGGAAACACCATATATTTT
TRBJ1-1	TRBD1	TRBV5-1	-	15	CASSAPTGPNTEAFF	TGCGCCAGCAGCGCCCCGACAGGGCCGAACACTGAAGCTTTCTTT
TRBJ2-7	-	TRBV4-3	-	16	CASSQASGGVAYEQYF	TGCGCCAGCAGCCAAGCTTCCGGGGGAGTCGCCTACGAGCAGTACTTC
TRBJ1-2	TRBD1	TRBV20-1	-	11	CSAADRGGYTF	TGCAGTGCCGCTGACAGGGGTGGCTACACCTTC